This is a list of T cell receptor beta chains from one sample in a study of type 1 regulatory T cells. In TCRdb, the reads were re-called with MiXCR into one record per CDR3 protein. The sample includes about 100,000 distinct CDR3 sequences, 25% to 40% of them seen just once. Sequences were obtained from CD4+ T cells, either the whole sample or a sorted fraction (not recorded which). Receptor source: a human donor in good health. CDR3s include the opening cysteine and the closing phenylalanine or tryptophan. The D gene is left open where the match is weak. Only some rows state a clone size, as once, few, many or a class for expanded clones.

size	D	V	J	CDR3	DNA
.	TRBD1	TRBV19	TRBJ1-2	CASSTSIYRGPGYTF	TGTGCCAGTAGTACATCAATTTACAGGGGGCCTGGCTACACCTTC
.	.	TRBV20-1	TRBJ1-5	CSAVDGRGNQPQHF	TGCAGTGCTGTGGACGGACGGGGCAATCAGCCCCAGCATTTT
.	.	TRBV2	TRBJ2-2	CASTETGELFF	TGTGCCAGCACGGAAACCGGGGAGCTGTTTTTT
.	TRBD1	TRBV5-1	TRBJ1-2	CASSADRVYGYTF	TGCGCCAGCAGCGCTGACAGGGTCTATGGCTACACCTTC
.	.	TRBV11-2	TRBJ2-2	CASSLDPANTGELFF	TGTGCCAGCAGCTTAGACCCCGCGAACACCGGGGAGCTGTTTTTT
few	.	TRBV10-3	TRBJ2-7	CANGGFDEQYF	TGTGCCAACGGGGGTTTCGACGAGCAGTACTTC
.	TRBD2	TRBV10-3	TRBJ2-7	CAISEETSGRSEQYF	TGTGCCATCAGTGAGGAGACTAGCGGGAGGAGCGAGCAGTACTTC
few	.	TRBV20-1	TRBJ2-5	CSARDGREQETQYF	TGCAGTGCTAGAGATGGGCGGGAACAAGAGACCCAGTACTTC
.	TRBD1	TRBV5-1	TRBJ2-3	CASSFTTGGTDTQYF	TGCGCCAGCAGCTTCACCACAGGGGGCACAGATACGCAGTATTTT
.	TRBD2	TRBV7-2	TRBJ2-5	CASSSTSGIQETQYF	TGTGCCAGCAGCTCGACTAGCGGGATCCAAGAGACCCAGTACTTC
few	.	TRBV7-7	TRBJ2-5	CASSATGAQETQYF	TGTGCCAGCAGCGCAACAGGCGCCCAAGAGACCCAGTACTTC
.	.	TRBV6-6	TRBJ1-5	CASSYRGGGTGQPQHF	TGTGCCAGCAGTTACCGGGGGGGGGGAACGGGTCAGCCCCAGCATTTT
.	.	TRBV29-1	TRBJ2-7	CSVGPTSGYEQYF	TGCAGCGTTGGCCCGACCTCGGGCTACGAGCAGTACTTC
.	.	TRBV29-1	TRBJ2-2	CSERWSPLNTGELFF	TGCAGCGAACGTTGGAGCCCTTTAAACACCGGGGAGCTGTTTTTT
.	TRBD1	TRBV25-1	TRBJ2-1	CASSDNQGQGASSSYNEQFF	TGTGCCAGCAGTGACAATCAGGGACAGGGGGCCTCTAGCTCCTACAATGAGCAGTTCTTC
.	TRBD1	TRBV5-1	TRBJ2-1	CATRGVVDNRGIWNEQFF	TGCGCCACCAGGGGGGTTGTAGATAACAGGGGGATTTGGAATGAGCAGTTCTTC